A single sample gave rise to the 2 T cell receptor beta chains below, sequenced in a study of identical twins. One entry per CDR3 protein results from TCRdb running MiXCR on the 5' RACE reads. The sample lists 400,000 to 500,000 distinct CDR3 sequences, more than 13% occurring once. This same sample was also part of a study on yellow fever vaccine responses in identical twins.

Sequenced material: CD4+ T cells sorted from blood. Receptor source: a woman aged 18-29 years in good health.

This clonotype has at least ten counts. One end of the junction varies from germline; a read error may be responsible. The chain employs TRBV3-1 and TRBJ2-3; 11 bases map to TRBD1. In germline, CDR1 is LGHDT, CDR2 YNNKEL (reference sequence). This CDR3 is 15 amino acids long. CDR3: CASSLRDRGTDTQYF. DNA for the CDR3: TGCGCCAGCAGCCTCCGGGACAGGGGGACAGATACGCAGTATTTT.

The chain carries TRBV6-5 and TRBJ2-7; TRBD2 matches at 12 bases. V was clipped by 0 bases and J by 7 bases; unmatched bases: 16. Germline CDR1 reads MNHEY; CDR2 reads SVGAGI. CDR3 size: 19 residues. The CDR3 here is CASSYSIEASGGAAGEQYF. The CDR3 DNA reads TGTGCCAGCAGTTACTCGATTGAGGCTAGCGGGGGGGCCGCTGGTGAGCAGTACTTC.